This T cell receptor beta chain was sequenced for a study of CD8+ T cells in alopecia areata. Overall study context: The authors scored treated patients' severity by affected scalp percentage.

Broader study findings: Unlike in mice, where it was clearer, TCR sharing across patients was less clear, possibly HLA-related. During tofacitinib treatment, many expanded lesional clones remained in scalp and blood.

With regard to this clone: What it binds is unknown.

The authors extracted RNA and reverse transcribed it into cDNA as the sequencing template. The protocol was immunoSEQ multiplex PCR, while the TCRdb copy is restricted to in-frame clones and leaves out a portion. The profile shows 95,000 to 100,000 clones, 50% to 60% of them singletons. Specified treatment: oral pan-JAK inhibitor, 5-10 mg twice daily. The sequence was collected from a human donor with alopecia areata. Here the sequenced sample was CD8+ T cells sorted from blood, taken around week 55, from a patient treated with tofacitinib.

CDR3 protein: CASSPSGVRTDTQYF. The DNA for the CDR3 is TGTGCCAGCAGCCCGAGTGGGGTAAGGACAGATACGCAGTATTTT. The genes are TRBV9 and TRBJ2-3; no clear D. V gave up 4 bases and J gave up 3 bases, with 15 bases separating them. The CDR3 contains 15 residues. Germline CDR1 SGDLS, CDR2 YYNGEE.